What follows describes a single T cell receptor beta chain. The antigen is unknown. The source of the sample is a study of identical twins. MiXCR, applied by TCRdb to the 5' RACE reads, yields one record per CDR3 protein. The table lists around 960,000 distinct CDR3 sequences, approximately 13% of them singletons. Overall study results and limits: Excess low generation probability was seen in twin-shared out-of-frame alpha sequences. Findings came from cross-sectional statistics, without long-term follow-up of donors. Insertions were fewer in abundant cord blood beta clonotypes, whereas memory repertoires showed none of this pattern.

V was pared by 7 bases and J by 8 bases, with 15 bases of the junction left unmatched. The CDR3 length is 16 residues. Per germline, CDR1 MNHNS and CDR2 SASEGT. These sequences were also reported in another study, on yellow fever vaccine responses in identical twins.

The chain combines TRBV6-1 with TRBJ2-1; 9 bases are a match to TRBD2. The specimen was PBMCs. This TCR was recovered from a woman aged 18-30 years in good health. CDR3 protein: CASIQNPGLAGYEQFF. The DNA for the CDR3 is TGTGCCAGCATCCAGAATCCGGGACTAGCTGGCTATGAGCAGTTCTTC.